This T cell receptor (beta chain) was observed in a study of cytomegalovirus exposure and HLA in healthy donors. Study-wide results and limits: A later analysis, which compared TCR beta chains of equal frequency, found the HLA-associated ones more clonally expanded.

A note on this clone: Its antigen remains unknown.

PCR employed 60 Vbeta and 13 Jbeta primers. The table came from immunoSEQ multiplex PCR; TCRdb's copy has only in-frame clones and leaves some out. The sample includes about 180,000 clones, 70% to 75% seen only once; the top ten take just under 3%. What was sequenced was PBMCs. The source of this sequence is a male donor in good health and CMV-seronegative.

As DNA, the CDR3 is TGTGCCTGGAGTTACAGGGGGCGCGGCACTGAAGCTTTCTTT. Translating gives CAWSYRGRGTEAFF. The rearrangement uses TRBV30 and TRBJ1-1, with 9 bases matching TRBD1. Germline-derived CDR1 and CDR2 are GTSNPN and SVGIG (reference sequence). CDR3 size: 14 residues. Losses at the gene ends were 2 bases for V and 4 bases for J; bases not matched to a gene: 5.